The 26 T cell receptor beta chains presented below share a single source sample, sequenced in a study of T-cell memory formation after mild COVID-19. TCRdb re-called the 5' RACE reads through MiXCR, storing one row per CDR3 protein. This sample has 300,000 to 400,000 distinct CDR3 sequences; approximately 13% occur once, and the top ten carry 22%. Sequencing was done on a sample of PBMCs or a T cell subset sorted from them (not recorded which). The receptors come from a young man who had mild COVID-19 (a few samples of this study predate the infection). Cell type and time point are not known.

The V call is TRBV6-5, the J call TRBJ1-5; no definite D call. Germline V gives CDR1 MNHEY, CDR2 SVGAGI. There are 14 residues in the CDR3. Between the trimmed V and J ends, which lost 0 bases and 5 bases, there was a span of 8 bases. This chain's CDR3 is CASSYSPDYQPQHF. DNA of the CDR3: TGTGCCAGCAGTTACTCGCCAGACTATCAGCCCCAGCATTTT.

This clonotype occurred many times. The rearrangement joins TRBV11-2 to TRBJ2-7, with D tentatively TRBD2 (5 bases). CDR1 SGHAT and CDR2 FQNNGV come from the germline V gene. This CDR3 has 15 amino acids. V was shortened by 4 bases and J by 0 bases, with 13 bases between the two germline ends. CDR3 nucleotides: TGTGCCAGCAGCTCGACCCCGGGGAGCTCCTACGAGCAGTACTTC. Its translation is CASSSTPGSSYEQYF.

This clonotype was seen more than once but under ten times. The genes are TRBV20-1 and TRBJ2-5; tentative D call: TRBD2 (5 bases). V was shortened by 2 bases and J by 1 base, with 11 bases between the two germline ends. The germline V gene has CDR1 DFQATT and CDR2 SNEGSKA (reference sequence). This CDR3 has 14 residues. The chain's CDR3 is CSARLGLAQETQYF. Written as DNA, the CDR3 is TGCAGTGCTAGATTAGGACTGGCCCAAGAGACCCAGTACTTC.

Only a few counts were recorded for this clonotype. V usage is TRBV15 and J usage is TRBJ2-3, with D tentatively TRBD2 (6 bases). The CDR3 spans 15 residues. CDR1 is LNHNV and CDR2 is YYDKDF in the germline V gene (reference sequence). This CDR3 is CLTSRVSGNTDTQYF. In DNA form, the CDR3 reads TGTCTCACCAGCAGAGTTAGCGGTAACACAGATACGCAGTATTTT.

The genes are TRBV4-1 and TRBJ2-6, with no clear D. V gave up 1 base and J gave up 4 bases, with 11 bases separating them. The CDR3 loop spans 16 amino acids. Germline loops: CDR1 MGHRA, CDR2 YSYEKL. The CDR3 loop is CASSQAPFRGANVLTF. As DNA, the CDR3 is TGCGCCAGCAGCCAAGCCCCCTTTCGAGGGGCCAACGTCCTGACTTTC.

This clonotype was counted a few times. The rearrangement joins TRBV7-3 to TRBJ2-5; 11 bases are a match to TRBD2. Germline CDR1 reads SGHTA; CDR2 reads FQGTGA. With 3 bases clipped from V and 2 bases from J, the junction kept 5 bases outside the gene matches. The CDR3 has 16 amino acids. DNA for the CDR3: TGTGCCAGCAGCTTTAGCGGGAGGGGAGCTCAAGAGACCCAGTACTTC. Translation gives CASSFSGRGAQETQYF.

A few counts support this clonotype. CDR3 in DNA: TGTGCCAGCAGTTTTTACAGGGGGGCCTACGAGCAGTACGTC. This gives the protein CASSFYRGAYEQYV. The rearrangement links TRBV28 to TRBJ2-7, with TRBD1 matching over 8 bases. The CDR3 is 14 residues long. The germline V gene has CDR1 MDHEN and CDR2 SYDVKM. J gave up 2 bases and V 3 bases, and 3 bases lay outside the gene matches.

This clonotype was seen more than once but under ten times. The J gene is TRBJ2-1, the V gene TRBV6-5; D may be TRBD2 (6 bases). V lost 6 bases, J lost 6 bases, and 15 bases lay in between. The CDR3 totals 14 residues. Germline V gene lookup returns CDR1 MNHEY and CDR2 SVGAGI. DNA for the CDR3: TGTGCCAGCAGCCGACTAGACAGCCCCAATGAGCAGTTCTTC. This gives the protein CASSRLDSPNEQFF.

The chain carries TRBV7-3 and TRBJ2-2, with a weak D call TRBD2 (5 bases). The CDR3 runs 16 residues. Germline values: CDR1 SGHTA, CDR2 FQGTGA. The germline V and J ends were trimmed by 2 bases and 3 bases, with 13 bases remaining between them. For the CDR3, the DNA is TGTGCCAGCAGCTTAGCGGGCTATGCCTACACCGGGGAGCTGTTTTTT. Its translation: CASSLAGYAYTGELFF.

This clonotype occurred a few times. The V call is TRBV6-2 or TRBV6-3, the J call TRBJ2-3, with D hard to call. Deletions cut 2 bases from V and 8 bases from J, with 8 bases between. Germline V gene lookup returns CDR1 MNHEY and CDR2 SVGEGT. The length of the CDR3 is 12 residues. The CDR3 spells CASSYRTGTQYF. The CDR3 nucleotides read TGTGCCAGCAGTTACAGGACGGGTACGCAGTATTTT.

This chain joins TRBV7-8 and TRBJ2-3, with D uncertain. Trimming took off 4 bases at V and 5 bases at J, with 10 bases between the two ends. Germline V gene data show CDR1 as SGHVS and CDR2 as FQNEAQ. The CDR3 contains 13 residues. CDR3 nucleotide sequence: TGTGCCAGCAGCTCGTTCCTCGTAGATACGCAGTATTTT. Its translation is CASSSFLVDTQYF.

V gene TRBV11-1 combines with J gene TRBJ1-1, with D possibly being TRBD1 (6 bases). Germline CDR1 is SGHAT and CDR2 is FQDESV (reference sequence). Trimming took off 3 bases at V and 1 base at J, with 12 bases between the two ends. This CDR3 region has 15 residues. The CDR3 DNA is TGTGCCAGCAGCTTGGAAGGGGGGAGGAACACTGAAGCTTTCTTT. It codes for CASSLEGGRNTEAFF.

This clonotype was detected only a few times. The gene calls are TRBV4-2 and TRBJ2-1; D remains ambiguous. Germline assignment: CDR1 LGHNA and CDR2 YNFKEQ. The V and J ends lost 4 bases and 5 bases respectively, with 12 bases between them. The CDR3 consists of 14 residues. CDR3 sequence: CASSLSWTNNEQFF. The CDR3 coding sequence is TGTGCCAGCAGCCTTTCCTGGACGAACAATGAGCAGTTCTTC.

This clonotype has a handful of counts. The chain carries TRBV5-1 and TRBJ2-2; D uncertain. CDR1 and CDR2 from the germline V gene are SGHRS and YFSETQ. The CDR3 contains 16 residues. The ends were cut back, 0 bases at V and 0 bases at J, with 9 bases in the middle. The CDR3 spells CASSLVATANTGELFF. Written as DNA, the CDR3 is TGCGCCAGCAGCTTGGTCGCCACTGCGAACACCGGGGAGCTGTTTTTT.

This chain uses TRBV20-1 with TRBJ2-7; possible D gene TRBD2, 5 bases. The CDR3 sequence is 13 residues long. Germline lookup yields CDR1 DFQATT and CDR2 SNEGSKA (reference sequence). Trimming removed 1 base from V and 9 bases from J, with 16 bases in between. CDR3 residues: CSARAGVSARQYV. The CDR3, as DNA: TGCAGTGCTAGAGCCGGGGTCTCGGCCCGGCAGTACGTC.

The chain has TRBV4-1 and TRBJ2-6, with 7 positions matching TRBD1. Trimming took 7 bases from V and 0 from J; bases not matched to a gene: 6. CDR1 MGHRA and CDR2 YSYEKL come from the germline V gene. The CDR3 consists of 16 residues. The CDR3, as DNA: TGCGCCAGCACCCCGAGGGACAGCTCTGGGGCCAACGTCCTGACTTTC. Translation: CASTPRDSSGANVLTF.

Here the CDR3 reads CASSHASVADTQYF. CDR3 sequence (DNA): TGCGCCAGCAGCCACGCTAGCGTTGCCGATACGCAGTATTTT. The chain couples TRBV4-1 to TRBJ2-3; a possible D gene is TRBD2 (6 bases). The length of the CDR3 is 14 residues. Germline-derived CDR1 and CDR2 are MGHRA and YSYEKL. V lost 3 bases to trimming and J lost 6 bases, with 13 bases between them.

V gene TRBV11-1 combines with J gene TRBJ2-3; unclear D gene. This CDR3 region has 13 residues. The germline CDR1 and CDR2 sequences are SGHAT and FQDESV (reference sequence). Trimming shortened V by 1 base and J by 2 bases, and 4 bases separated the two germline ends. The CDR3 spells CASSLGNTDTQYF. CDR3 coding DNA: TGTGCCAGCAGCTTAGGCAACACAGATACGCAGTATTTT.

This clonotype was picked up many times. The chain couples TRBV10-3 to TRBJ2-3; 8 bases agree with TRBD1. V shed 6 bases, J shed 2 bases, and the junction held 10 bases outside the gene matches. CDR1 and CDR2 (germline): ENHRY, SYGVKD. This CDR3 spans 16 amino acids. The CDR3 is CAISPSGGPSTDTQYF. The CDR3 DNA is TGTGCCATCAGCCCGTCAGGGGGCCCCTCCACAGATACGCAGTATTTT.

This chain joins TRBV27 and TRBJ2-5; no clear D. The V gene lost 4 bases and the J gene lost 6 bases, with 12 bases spanning the gap. Germline V lookup: CDR1 MNHEY, CDR2 SMNVEV (reference sequence). This CDR3 comprises 13 residues. Here the CDR3 reads CASSSWSEQTQYF. For the CDR3, the DNA is TGTGCCAGCAGTTCGTGGTCCGAACAGACCCAGTACTTC.

The chain uses TRBV7-8 and TRBJ1-1, with no clear D. V was trimmed by 7 bases and J by 1 base, leaving 10 bases between them. The CDR3 loop spans 13 amino acids. Germline V gene lookup returns CDR1 SGHVS and CDR2 FQNEAQ. The CDR3 spells CASTPTRNTEAFF. The CDR3 DNA reads as TGTGCCAGCACCCCGACAAGGAACACTGAAGCTTTCTTT. The whole variable domain, remainder taken from reference TRBV7-8 and TRBJ1-1, is GAGVSQSPRYKVAKRGQDVALRCDPISGHVSLFWYQQALGQGPEFLTYFQNEAQLDKSGLPSDRFFAERPEGSVSTLKIQRTQQEDSAVYLCASTPTRNTEAFFGQGTRLTVV.

V and J are TRBV9 and TRBJ2-2, with D perhaps matching TRBD2 (5 bases). V was pared by 0 bases and J by 5 bases, with 5 bases between. The CDR3 is made up of 13 amino acids. From germline, CDR1 is SGDLS and CDR2 YYNGEE. In DNA, the CDR3 is TGTGCCAGCAGCGTAGGCGGGACCGGGGAGCTGTTTTTT. Residues: CASSVGGTGELFF.

This chain links TRBV7-2 with TRBJ1-4; D call uncertain. Trimming removed 1 base at V and 7 bases at J, with 13 bases between. The CDR3 is made up of 15 amino acids. Germline CDR1 and CDR2: SGHTA and FQGNSA. In nucleotides, the CDR3 is TGTGCCAGCAGCTTAGAAGGTGGCCGACTTGAAAAACTGTTTTTT. It translates to CASSLEGGRLEKLFF.

This chain uses TRBV28 with TRBJ1-6, with 9 bases lining up with TRBD1. CDR3 size: 14 residues. The V segment lost 6 bases and the J segment 10 bases; nucleotides outside the gene matches: 7. Germline V gives CDR1 MDHEN, CDR2 SYDVKM. The CDR3 is CASSPGQGWSPLHF. In DNA form, the CDR3 reads TGTGCCAGCAGCCCCGGACAGGGGTGGTCACCCCTCCACTTT.

CDR3 region: CSARPGQGSLKPQHF. CDR3 bases: TGCAGTGCTAGACCGGGACAGGGCTCGTTGAAGCCCCAGCATTTT. This chain links TRBV20-1 with TRBJ1-5; 9 nucleotides match TRBD1. The CDR3 is made up of 15 amino acids. The trim removed 2 bases at V and 8 bases at J, leaving 10 bases unmatched. Germline V gene data show CDR1 as DFQATT and CDR2 as SNEGSKA (reference sequence).

This clonotype turned up a few times. The V call is TRBV15, the J call TRBJ1-2; no clear D gene. This CDR3 has 14 amino acids. Trimming stripped 0 bases from V and 5 bases from J, with 10 bases between. Germline V gene data show CDR1 as LNHNV and CDR2 as YYDKDF (reference sequence). CDR3 region: CATSRDLQMYGYTF. CDR3 coding DNA: TGTGCCACCAGCAGAGATCTACAGATGTATGGCTACACCTTC. Filled out from reference TRBV15 and TRBJ1-2, the complete variable domain reads DAMVIQNPRYQVTQFGKPVTLSCSQTLNHNVMYWYQQKSSQAPKLLFHYYDKDFNNEADTPDNFQSRRPNTSFCFLDIRSPGLGDTAMYLCATSRDLQMYGYTFGSGTRLTVV.